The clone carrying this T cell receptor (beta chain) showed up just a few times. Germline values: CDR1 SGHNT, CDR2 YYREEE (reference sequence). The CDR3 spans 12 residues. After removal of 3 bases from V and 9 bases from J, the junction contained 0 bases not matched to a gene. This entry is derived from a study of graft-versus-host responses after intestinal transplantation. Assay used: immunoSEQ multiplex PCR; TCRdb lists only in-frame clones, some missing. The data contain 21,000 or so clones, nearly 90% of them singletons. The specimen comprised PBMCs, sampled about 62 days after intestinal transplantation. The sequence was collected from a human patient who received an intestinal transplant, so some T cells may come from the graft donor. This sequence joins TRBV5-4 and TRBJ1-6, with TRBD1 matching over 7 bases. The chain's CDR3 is CASSSGGSPLHF. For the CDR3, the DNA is TGTGCCAGCAGCTCAGGGGGTTCACCCCTCCACTTT. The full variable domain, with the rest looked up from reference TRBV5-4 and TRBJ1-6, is ETGVTQSPTHLIKTRGQQVTLRCSSQSGHNTVSWYQQALGQGPQFIFQYYREEENGRGNFPPRFSGLQFPNYSSELNVNALELDDSALYLCASSSGGSPLHFGNGTRLTVT.